This T cell receptor (beta chain) was recorded in a study of Graves' ophthalmopathy and Graves' hyperthyroidism. Trimming left V 0 bases short and J 1 base short, with 9 bases between. Germline V gene data show CDR1 as SEHNR and CDR2 as FQNEAQ (reference sequence). This CDR3 has 15 amino acids. Patients were left out if they had other autoimmune diseases, uncontrolled infections, pregnancy or lactation. CDR3 regions of TCR beta were amplified from RNA transcripts. The first round was an RT-PCR with HTBI primers, and the second round was a multiplex PCR. Each CDR3 protein gets one entry after TCRdb re-called the multiplex PCR reads with MiXCR. The data hold approximately 700,000 distinct CDR3 sequences, with about 44% observed a single time.

The sequenced sample was peripheral blood. This receptor was taken from an adult man with Graves' ophthalmopathy. The gene calls are TRBV7-9 and TRBJ1-1; tentatively, D is TRBD1 (5 bases). The CDR3 here is CASSLAGGPNTEAFF. As DNA, the CDR3 is TGTGCCAGCAGCTTAGCTGGGGGTCCGAACACTGAAGCTTTCTTT.